This T cell receptor (beta chain) was sequenced for a study of blood T cell repertoires in COVID-19. V was cut by 4 bases and J by 5 bases, with 10 bases left in between. This CDR3 is built from 12 residues. CDR1 is SGHNT, CDR2 YYREEE, per germline (reference sequence). TCRdb keeps only in-frame clones here, not all; method: immunoSEQ multiplex PCR. The sample yields 250,000 or so clones, more than 85% seen once. The rearrangement joins TRBV5-4 to TRBJ2-7, with D possibly matching TRBD2 (6 bases). This TCR was sampled from a man in his forties who had been exposed to COVID-19. Sequenced: PBMCs or T cells enriched from blood (not recorded which). The CDR3 coding sequence is TGTGCCAGCAGCGGGGACTTCCACGAGCAGTACTTC. Translation: CASSGDFHEQYF.